This T cell receptor (beta chain) came from a study of T cells after yellow fever vaccination. This clonotype was recorded many times. The antigen is not known. Study results and caveats: Clones from primary vaccination mostly reappeared after the booster (around 96% CD4, around 90% CD8).

Trimming removed 8 bases from V and 1 base from J, with 11 bases in between. The length of the CDR3 is 13 residues. Germline V gene sequence: CDR1 MNHNY, CDR2 SVGAGI (reference sequence). One entry per CDR3 protein results from TCRdb running MiXCR on the 5' RACE reads. The table records hundreds of thousands of distinct CDR3 sequences, about 12% of them present only once. The chain joins TRBV6-6 to TRBJ1-2, with D maybe TRBD1 (6 bases). The sample was CD4+ T cells sorted from PBMCs, taken 15 days after the yellow fever booster vaccination. This sequence originates from a man between 18 and 29 years old who received the YFV17D yellow fever vaccine. CDR3 in DNA: TGTGCCAGCTGTAGGACAGATAACTATGGCTACACCTTC. Protein: CASCRTDNYGYTF.